The 26 T cell receptor beta chains below were found in one sample sequenced in a study of blood T cell repertoires in COVID-19 (TCRdb year 2020). Library prep was done by the immunoSEQ multiplex PCR assay. The table was pulled from immuneACCESS by TCRdb, which kept in-frame rearrangements only. Such tables lose some clones; where checked, under half of the loss comes from unresolved V genes, and the rest has no known cause. In all, the sample holds 150,000 to 200,000 clones, and around 89% of those were seen once. Around 6.7% of the sample goes to the ten largest clones. The sample comprised PBMCs or T cells enriched from blood (not recorded which). These receptors originate from a woman in her forties or fifties who had recovered from COVID-19.

This clone was recorded once. V usage is TRBV2 and J usage is TRBJ1-2, with D unclear. The V end was cut by 2 bases, the J end by 7 bases, with 5 bases between. The CDR3 covers 11 residues. Germline V gene sequence: CDR1 SNHLY, CDR2 FYNNEI. The CDR3 coding sequence is TGTGCCAGCAGTGAACCCTCTGGCTACACCTTC. Translating it yields CASSEPSGYTF.

The chain uses TRBV19 and TRBJ2-7; 10 bases agree with TRBD1. V lost 6 bases and J lost 5; bases outside the gene matches: 10. The CDR3 consists of 15 residues. Germline CDR1 reads LNHDA; CDR2 reads SQIVND (reference sequence). The CDR3 region has the DNA TGTGCCAGTAGCGCCCCGGGACAGGGGACCCACGAGCAGTACTTC. Protein product: CASSAPGQGTHEQYF.

V gene TRBV5-4 combines with J gene TRBJ2-5; D remains ambiguous. V was trimmed by 5 bases and J by 2 bases, leaving 10 bases between them. Looked up from germline, CDR1 is SGHNT and CDR2 is YYREEE (reference sequence). The CDR3 is 13 amino acids. The CDR3 loop reads CASSQTQQETQYF. The CDR3 nucleotides read TGTGCCAGCAGTCAGACACAACAAGAGACCCAGTACTTC.

The J gene is TRBJ1-4, the V gene TRBV7-9, with 10 bases lining up with TRBD1. Trimming cost V 6 bases and J 6 bases; bases outside gene matches: 4. CDR1 is SEHNR, CDR2 FQNEAQ, per germline (reference sequence). CDR3 size: 14 residues. CDR3 loop: CASRRTGGDEKLFF. CDR3 bases: TGTGCCAGCAGACGGACAGGGGGGGATGAAAAACTGTTTTTT.

V is TRBV7-8 and J is TRBJ1-1; possibly TRBD1 for D (5 bases). The CDR3 sequence is 16 residues long. CDR1 and CDR2 from the germline V gene are SGHVS and FQNEAQ. Trimming shortened V by 1 base and J by 5 bases, and 17 bases separated the two germline ends. CDR3 bases: TGTGCCAGCAGCTTAGGGGGCGGTACAAGAAATACTGAAGCTTTCTTT. It codes for CASSLGGGTRNTEAFF. Together with reference TRBV7-8 and TRBJ1-1, the CDR3 gives the full variable domain: GAGVSQSPRYKVAKRGQDVALRCDPISGHVSLFWYQQALGQGPEFLTYFQNEAQLDKSGLPSDRFFAERPEGSVSTLKIQRTQQEDSAVYLCASSLGGGTRNTEAFFGQGTRLTVV.

V usage is TRBV5-1 and J usage is TRBJ1-2; D ambiguous. V dropped 0 bases and J dropped 4 bases, with 7 bases sitting between them. In germline, CDR1 is SGHRS, CDR2 YFSETQ. This CDR3 spans 13 amino acids. CDR3 sequence: CASSLGGPYGYTF. CDR3 coding DNA: TGCGCCAGCAGCTTGGGCGGTCCCTATGGCTACACCTTC.

The V call is TRBV5-8, the J call TRBJ2-3; 11 bases are shared with TRBD2. The germline gives CDR1 SGHTS, CDR2 YDEGEE. V was pared by 0 bases and J by 1 base, with 4 bases of the junction left unmatched. The CDR3 totals 17 residues. CDR3: CASSLGALAGGTDTQYF. Written as DNA, the CDR3 is TGTGCCAGCAGCTTGGGGGCACTAGCGGGGGGCACAGATACGCAGTATTTT.

This clone has a single count. The chain links TRBV5-4 to TRBJ1-4; D possibly corresponds to TRBD1 (5 bases). V lost 4 bases and J 8 bases, leaving 12 bases between the germline ends. This CDR3 comprises 13 residues. Per the germline V gene, CDR1 is SGHNT and CDR2 is YYREEE (reference sequence). The CDR3 region has the DNA TGTGCCAGCAGCCCAGGACACGGCGAAAAACTGTTTTTT. As protein: CASSPGHGEKLFF.

The chain joins TRBV12-3 or TRBV12-4 to TRBJ1-4, with D uncertain. V lost 3 bases, J lost 3 bases, and 5 bases lay in between. This CDR3 region has 13 residues. CDR3 nucleotides: TGTGCCAGCAGTTTCGGTGCTAATGAAAAACTGTTTTTT. As protein: CASSFGANEKLFF.

The chain recombines TRBV27 with TRBJ1-1; D is undetermined. Per germline, CDR1 MNHEY and CDR2 SMNVEV (reference sequence). The length of the CDR3 is 13 residues. Trimming took off 3 bases at V and 4 bases at J, with 9 bases between the two ends. The CDR3 DNA sequence: TGTGCCAGCAGTTTTCGACAATCCACTGAAGCTTTCTTT. Translated: CASSFRQSTEAFF.

V and J are TRBV11-3 and TRBJ2-3, with 7 bases identical to TRBD1. The V and J ends lost 4 bases and 9 bases, in that order; junction bases with no gene match: 4. Germline CDR1 and CDR2: SGHNT and YENEEA. The CDR3 has 12 amino acids. The CDR3 protein is CASSSNRGTQYF. CDR3 coding DNA: TGTGCCAGCAGCTCCAACAGGGGAACGCAGTATTTT.

The V gene is TRBV29-1, the J gene TRBJ1-5; the match to TRBD1 covers 9 bases. The CDR3 is 16 residues long. After removal of 4 bases from V and 6 bases from J, the junction contained 13 bases not matched to a gene. Germline V lookup: CDR1 SQVTM, CDR2 ANQGSEA. The CDR3 here is CSVAYLTGGKVQPQHF. CDR3 sequence (DNA): TGCAGCGTTGCCTACTTGACAGGGGGGAAGGTTCAGCCCCAGCATTTT. Based on the CDR3 plus reference TRBV29-1 and TRBJ1-5, the full variable domain is SAVISQKPSRDICQRGTSLTIQCQVDSQVTMMFWYRQQPGQSLTLIATANQGSEATYESGFVIDKFPISRPNLTFSTLTVSNMSPEDSSIYLCSVAYLTGGKVQPQHFGDGTRLSIL.

The chain carries TRBV7-8 and TRBJ2-5, with 8 bases that match TRBD2. CDR1 is SGHVS, CDR2 FQNEAQ, per germline. This CDR3 has 17 amino acids. The J segment lost 2 bases and the V segment lost 8 bases, leaving 16 bases of the junction unmatched. As DNA, the CDR3 is TGTGCCAGCGGACTCACCCTCTTAGCGGGGTCGCAAGAGACCCAGTACTTC. Translating gives CASGLTLLAGSQETQYF.

The chain couples TRBV5-1 to TRBJ2-7, with 7 bases lining up with TRBD1. This CDR3 is built from 14 residues. Germline-derived CDR1 and CDR2 are SGHRS and YFSETQ. After removal of 0 bases from V and 0 bases from J, the junction contained 0 bases not matched to a gene. The CDR3 is CASSLEGASYEQYF. CDR3 coding DNA: TGCGCCAGCAGCTTGGAGGGGGCCTCCTACGAGCAGTACTTC. Looking up the rest from reference TRBV5-1 and TRBJ2-7 gives the full variable domain: KAGVTQTPRYLIKTRGQQVTLSCSPISGHRSVSWYQQTPGQGLQFLFEYFSETQRNKGNFPGRFSGRQFSNSRSEMNVSTLELGDSALYLCASSLEGASYEQYFGPGTRLTVT.

The chain joins TRBV5-1 to TRBJ2-7; 9 bases match TRBD1. J lost 2 bases, V lost 3 bases, and 6 bases had no gene match. CDR3 length: 15 amino acids. The germline CDR1 and CDR2 sequences are SGHRS and YFSETQ. The CDR3 DNA sequence: TGCGCCAGCAGCTCGGGACAGGGAGTAGCCTACGAGCAGTACTTC. Translating it yields CASSSGQGVAYEQYF.

The table lists this clone with a count of one. The genes are TRBV2 and TRBJ2-5, with TRBD2 as a possible D gene (5 bases). V lost 8 bases to trimming and J lost 3 bases, with 10 bases between them. This CDR3 is built from 12 residues. Germline-derived CDR1 and CDR2 are SNHLY and FYNNEI. CDR3 amino acids: CASQRSKETQYF. CDR3 in DNA: TGTGCCAGCCAGCGGTCGAAAGAGACCCAGTACTTC.

The chain joins TRBV6-6 to TRBJ1-2, with TRBD1 identical over 8 bases. Trimming at V came to 6 bases and at J to 8 bases, leaving 17 bases not matched to a gene. The CDR3 is made up of 16 amino acids. The V gene's germline CDR1 is MNHNY and CDR2 SVGAGI (reference sequence). The CDR3 spells CASSFTPVGQGGGYTF. The CDR3 DNA reads TGTGCCAGCAGCTTTACCCCTGTCGGACAGGGAGGAGGCTACACCTTC.

The chain recombines TRBV6-5 with TRBJ1-1; possibly TRBD1 for D (6 bases). Trimming pared 2 bases from V and 4 bases from J, leaving 14 bases between. Germline-derived CDR1 and CDR2 are MNHEY and SVGAGI. The CDR3 totals 15 residues. CDR3 nucleotide sequence: TGTGCCAGCAGTTACAGGAGCCAGGGGACCACTGAAGCTTTCTTT. Translation gives CASSYRSQGTTEAFF.

The gene calls are TRBV30 and TRBJ1-2; D is perhaps TRBD1 (6 bases). This CDR3 is 11 amino acids long. From germline, CDR1 is GTSNPN and CDR2 SVGIG (reference sequence). The V end was cut by 0 bases, the J end by 7 bases, with 6 bases between. CDR3 DNA sequence: TGTGCCTGGAGTGTCAGGGGTGGCTACACCTTC. Amino acid sequence: CAWSVRGGYTF.

This clone showed up just once. The gene calls are TRBV5-1 and TRBJ2-2; D possibly corresponds to TRBD1 (5 bases). Germline V gene data show CDR1 as SGHRS and CDR2 as YFSETQ. V lost 3 bases and J 4 bases, leaving 7 bases between the germline ends. CDR3 size: 13 residues. The CDR3 DNA is TGCGCCAGCAGCTCGACAGTCACCGGGGAGCTGTTTTTT. It is translated as CASSSTVTGELFF.

This clone occurred a few times. The V and J genes are TRBV5-1 and TRBJ2-1; 15 bases map to TRBD2. After removal of 0 bases from V and 12 bases from J, the junction contained 10 bases not matched to a gene. The germline gives CDR1 SGHRS, CDR2 YFSETQ. CDR3 size: 17 residues. The CDR3 region has the DNA TGCGCCAGCAGCTTGGCCTCGGGGACTAGCGGGGGGCAAATGCAGTTCTTC. This translates into CASSLASGTSGGQMQFF. Variable domain in full (rest from reference TRBV5-1 and TRBJ2-1): KAGVTQTPRYLIKTRGQQVTLSCSPISGHRSVSWYQQTPGQGLQFLFEYFSETQRNKGNFPGRFSGRQFSNSRSEMNVSTLELGDSALYLCASSLASGTSGGQMQFFGPGTRLTVL.

This clone was recorded a few times. The V call is TRBV19, the J call TRBJ2-2; 7 bases line up with TRBD2. Trimming at V came to 5 bases and at J to 5 bases, leaving 14 bases not matched to a gene. The CDR3 contains 17 residues. Germline-derived CDR1 and CDR2 are LNHDA and SQIVND (reference sequence). CDR3: CASSLLVAGRRTGELFF. The CDR3 coding sequence is TGTGCCAGTAGTCTATTAGTAGCGGGCCGGAGAACCGGGGAGCTGTTTTTT.

This rearrangement joins TRBV5-1 to TRBJ2-5; 10 bases align to TRBD2. V was clipped by 3 bases and J by 5 bases; unmatched bases: 10. CDR3 size: 16 residues. Germline CDR1 SGHRS, CDR2 YFSETQ. CDR3 loop: CASSSLPSGGAETQYF. In nucleotides, the CDR3 is TGCGCCAGCAGCTCCCTACCAAGCGGGGGGGCGGAGACCCAGTACTTC.

The chain employs TRBV7-9 and TRBJ1-2; TRBD1 matches at 8 bases. Germline CDR1 reads SEHNR; CDR2 reads FQNEAQ (reference sequence). V lost 5 bases and J lost 0; bases outside the gene matches: 2. This CDR3 contains 14 residues. The DNA for the CDR3 is TGTGCCAGCAGCATGGACAGGGCTAACTATGGCTACACCTTC. It encodes CASSMDRANYGYTF. The entire variable domain, with the rest obtained from reference TRBV7-9 and TRBJ1-2, is as follows: DTGVSQNPRHKITKRGQNVTFRCDPISEHNRLYWYRQTLGQGPEFLTYFQNEAQLEKSRLLSDRFSAERPKGSFSTLEIQRTEQGDSAMYLCASSMDRANYGYTFGSGTRLTVV.

This chain uses TRBV11-1 with TRBJ1-2, with D perhaps TRBD1 (5 bases). The CDR3 consists of 13 residues. V was trimmed by 3 bases and J by 4 bases, leaving 9 bases between them. Germline V gene data show CDR1 as SGHAT and CDR2 as FQDESV (reference sequence). The CDR3 bases are TGTGCCAGCAGCTTTACAGGTCGCTATGGCTACACCTTC. Amino acids: CASSFTGRYGYTF.

J is TRBJ1-1 and V is TRBV29-1; possible D gene TRBD1, 6 bases. The germline CDR1 and CDR2 sequences are SQVTM and ANQGSEA. This CDR3 region has 13 residues. The V gene lost 6 bases and the J gene lost 1 base, with 12 bases spanning the gap. CDR3 residues: CSVGARANTEAFF. The CDR3 nucleotides read TGCAGCGTGGGGGCACGGGCGAACACTGAAGCTTTCTTT.